The sequence of this T cell receptor beta chain was determined in a study of cytomegalovirus exposure and HLA in healthy donors. Germline CDR1 and CDR2: SGHVS and FQNEAQ. The CDR3 spans 12 residues. Trimming left V 4 bases short and J 8 bases short, with 9 bases between. It was with 60 Vbeta and 13 Jbeta primers that the PCR ran. Profiled with immunoSEQ multiplex PCR; TCRdb holds only in-frame clones, not every one. In total, the table holds 220,000 or so clones. The genes are TRBV7-8 and TRBJ2-1; tentatively, D is TRBD1 (5 bases). What was sequenced was PBMCs. The sequence was collected from a girl aged 2 to 10 in good health and CMV-seropositive. This CDR3 reads CASSSQGYEQFF. As DNA, the CDR3 is TGTGCCAGCAGCTCCCAGGGTTATGAGCAGTTCTTC.